This T cell receptor beta chain was sequenced in a study of Graves' ophthalmopathy and Graves' hyperthyroidism. This clonotype has just one count. Since the CDR3 does not end with the conserved phenylalanine or tryptophan, this likely comes from a read error. The sequenced template was RNA, covering the TCR beta CDR3 region. HTBI primers were used in a first-round RT-PCR, which preceded a second-round multiplex PCR. TCRdb reanalysed the multiplex PCR reads using MiXCR and keeps one entry per CDR3 protein. The table includes 450,000 or so distinct CDR3 sequences, approximately 14% detected once. The CDR3 extends over 11 amino acids.

The source of this sequence is a woman in her 30s with Graves' ophthalmopathy. V is TRBV12-3 or TRBV12-4 and J is TRBJ2-5; the D is unclear. The specimen was blood. CDR3 DNA sequence: TGTGCCAGCAGCCTCCGAGAGTCCCAGTACTAC. Protein sequence: CASSLRESQYY.